The rows below give T cell receptor beta chains drawn from one sample of a study of T cells after yellow fever vaccination. Each CDR3 protein gets one entry after TCRdb re-called the 5' RACE reads with MiXCR. The sample includes some 320,000 distinct CDR3 sequences, 7.5% to 9.5% seen only once; the top ten take approximately 3.5%. Sequenced here: CD4+ T cells sorted from PBMCs, sampled 5 days after the yellow fever booster vaccination. These receptors were taken from a man between 18 and 35 years old who received the YFV17D yellow fever vaccine. The CDR3 runs from the conserved cysteine through the conserved F or W. D genes are given only for firm matches. Only part of the rows carry a size: once, few, many, or a class if the clone is expanded.

clone_size cdr3_length j_call v_call d_call cdr3_aa cdr3_nt
NA 13 TRBJ2-7 TRBV7-6 NA CASSLESSYEQYF TGTGCCAGCAGCTTAGAAAGCTCCTACGAGCAGTACTTC
few 12 TRBJ1-1 TRBV29-1 NA CSAGQPGTEAFF TGCAGCGCCGGACAGCCGGGCACTGAAGCTTTCTTT
few 11 TRBJ1-1 TRBV28 NA CASSTQGTAFF TGTGCCAGCAGCACACAGGGTACAGCTTTCTTT
many 12 TRBJ2-3 TRBV5-1 NA CASSSPGGTQYF TGCGCCAGCAGCAGTCCGGGCGGTACGCAGTATTTT
few 13 TRBJ1-2 TRBV28 NA CASSLLTGTGYTF TGTGCCAGCAGTTTACTAACAGGGACCGGCTACACCTTC
few 13 TRBJ2-5 TRBV5-4 TRBD1 CASSQGTEETQYF TGTGCCAGCAGCCAGGGGACAGAAGAGACCCAGTACTTC
few 14 TRBJ2-1 TRBV15 TRBD1 CATSGGQGANEQFF TGTGCCACCAGCGGCGGACAGGGGGCCAATGAGCAGTTCTTC
NA 15 TRBJ2-2 TRBV12-3/TRBV12-4 NA CASSWAGGLTGELFF TGTGCCAGCAGTTGGGCAGGGGGACTCACCGGGGAGCTGTTTTTT
many 12 TRBJ2-7 TRBV7-9 NA CASSLFAYEQYF TGTGCCAGCAGCCTGTTCGCTTACGAGCAGTACTTC
NA 17 TRBJ2-3 TRBV6-2/TRBV6-3 TRBD2 CASSGGLAGGLTDTQYF TGTGCCAGCAGTGGTGGACTAGCGGGGGGCCTCACAGATACGCAGTATTTT
NA 14 TRBJ2-3 TRBV7-2 NA CASRDLGRSDTQYF TGTGCCAGCAGGGACCTGGGGAGGTCAGATACGCAGTATTTT
NA 14 TRBJ2-1 TRBV20-1 TRBD2 CSASSAGYHNEQFF TGCAGTGCTAGTTCAGCGGGGTACCACAATGAGCAGTTCTTC
NA 15 TRBJ1-6 TRBV5-4 NA CASSLGQTPNSPLHF TGTGCCAGCAGCTTAGGACAAACTCCTAATTCACCCCTCCACTTT
NA 16 TRBJ2-2 TRBV9 TRBD1 CASSGRVKGADGELFF TGTGCCAGCAGCGGTAGGGTGAAGGGGGCGGACGGGGAGCTGTTTTTT
NA 13 TRBJ2-5 TRBV9 NA CASSVMTEETQYF TGTGCCAGCAGCGTGATGACGGAAGAGACCCAGTACTTC
NA 13 TRBJ2-3 TRBV7-3 NA CASSAGPPDTQYF TGTGCCAGCAGCGCCGGGCCTCCAGATACGCAGTATTTT
NA 15 TRBJ1-6 TRBV6-6 NA CASSRSRGEQSPLHF TGTGCCAGCAGTAGGTCTAGGGGCGAACAATCACCCCTCCACTTT
NA 14 TRBJ2-5 TRBV18 NA CASSLYRVEETQYF TGTGCCAGCTCGCTTTACAGGGTTGAGGAGACCCAGTACTTC
NA 14 TRBJ1-5 TRBV10-3 NA CAISEQAGSQPQHF TGTGCCATCAGTGAGCAGGCAGGTAGCCAGCCCCAGCATTTT
NA 15 TRBJ2-7 TRBV7-3 NA CASSLSRDTSYEQYF TGTGCCAGCAGCCTCAGCCGGGACACCTCCTACGAGCAGTACTTC
NA 13 TRBJ1-5 TRBV2 NA CASNQGSNQPQHF TGTGCCAGCAACCAGGGGTCCAATCAGCCCCAGCATTTT
NA 12 TRBJ2-1 TRBV24-1 NA CATVKSMNEQFF TGTGCCACCGTTAAGTCGATGAATGAGCAGTTCTTC
few 14 TRBJ2-4 TRBV11-2 NA CASSLDRRGDIQYF TGTGCCAGCAGCTTAGATCGGCGGGGAGACATTCAGTACTTC
many 13 TRBJ2-3 TRBV27 NA CASLAQGTDTQYF TGTGCCAGCCTCGCACAAGGCACAGATACGCAGTATTTT
many 15 TRBJ1-3 TRBV12-5 NA CASEPHPRAGNTIYF TGTGCTAGTGAACCCCATCCGAGGGCTGGAAACACCATATATTTT
NA 14 TRBJ1-5 TRBV12-3/TRBV12-4 NA CASSFLHSNQPQHF TGTGCCAGCAGTTTCCTACACAGCAATCAGCCCCAGCATTTT
NA 14 TRBJ1-2 TRBV4-1 NA CASSHFRGPFGYTF TGCGCCAGCAGCCACTTCAGAGGCCCATTTGGCTACACCTTC
few 14 TRBJ2-1 TRBV6-1 NA CASSENGAWNEQFF TGTGCCAGCAGTGAAAACGGGGCTTGGAATGAGCAGTTCTTC
NA 14 TRBJ2-2 TRBV4-3 NA CASSHRGSTGELFF TGCGCCAGCAGCCACAGGGGTAGCACCGGGGAGCTGTTTTTT
few 12 TRBJ2-5 TRBV7-2 NA CASSPQGVHSYF TGTGCCAGCAGCCCCCAAGGCGTCCATTCGTACTTC
NA 14 TRBJ1-2 TRBV6-5 NA CASSYEVAGYGYTF TGTGCCAGCAGTTACGAAGTGGCGGGCTATGGCTACACCTTC
few 14 TRBJ2-7 TRBV10-1 NA CASSESPGYYEQYF TGCGCCAGCAGTGAGTCCCCGGGATACTACGAGCAGTACTTC
few 17 TRBJ1-1 TRBV28 TRBD1 CASTNLDRGGMNTEAFF TGTGCCAGCACTAATTTGGACAGGGGAGGAATGAACACTGAAGCTTTCTTT
few 13 TRBJ1-4 TRBV7-2 TRBD1 CASSLRTGDKLFF TGTGCCAGCAGCTTAAGGACAGGGGATAAACTGTTTTTT
many 11 TRBJ1-4 TRBV7-8 NA CASSLREKLFF TGTGCCAGCAGCTTGCGGGAAAAACTGTTTTTT
few 14 TRBJ2-3 TRBV5-1 NA CASSRSGGADTQYF TGCGCCAGCAGCCGGTCGGGGGGCGCAGATACGCAGTATTTT
NA 13 TRBJ1-1 TRBV5-1 NA CASSLDGGLVSFF TGCGCCAGCAGCTTGGATGGGGGGTTGGTTTCTTTCTTT
NA 15 TRBJ2-3 TRBV6-1 TRBD1 CASKVQGAFVGTQYF TGTGCCAGCAAGGTACAGGGGGCTTTCGTCGGTACGCAGTATTTT
many 13 TRBJ2-3 TRBV4-3 NA CASSQESGDTQYF TGCGCCAGCAGCCAAGAATCGGGAGATACGCAGTATTTT
NA 14 TRBJ2-4 TRBV4-2 NA CASSQDAGIDIQYF TGTGCCAGCAGCCAAGATGCCGGGATCGACATTCAGTACTTC
NA 16 TRBJ2-3 TRBV6-2/TRBV6-3 TRBD2 CASSFPGTSREDTQYF TGTGCCAGCAGTTTTCCCGGGACTAGTCGGGAAGATACGCAGTATTTT
NA 15 TRBJ1-3 TRBV7-2 NA CASSLAPGTGNTIYF TGTGCCAGCAGCTTAGCCCCAGGGACTGGAAACACCATATATTTT
many 13 TRBJ1-3 TRBV5-1 NA CASRTEPVNTIYF TGCGCCAGCAGGACGGAGCCGGTGAACACCATATATTTT
few 13 TRBJ2-3 TRBV29-1 NA CSGRAGQTDTQYF TGCAGCGGCCGCGCGGGACAGACAGATACGCAGTATTTT
many 17 TRBJ2-3 TRBV4-3 NA CASSQDPGLRITDTQYF TGCGCCAGCAGCCAAGACCCGGGCCTACGGATCACAGATACGCAGTATTTT
few 14 TRBJ1-4 TRBV6-6 NA CASSSTVGNEKLFF TGTGCCAGCAGTTCCACCGTAGGGAATGAAAAACTGTTTTTT
few 16 TRBJ2-2 TRBV4-1 NA CASSLTQGPNTGELFF TGCGCCAGCAGCCTAACACAGGGTCCGAACACCGGGGAGCTGTTTTTT
NA 16 TRBJ1-1 TRBV10-3 TRBD1 CAIRGQSGLRNTEAFF TGTGCCATCAGGGGACAGTCTGGGTTAAGGAACACTGAAGCTTTCTTT
many 15 TRBJ2-5 TRBV6-5 NA CASRSGAGRQETQYF TGTGCCAGCAGGTCCGGGGCCGGACGGCAAGAGACCCAGTACTTC
few 17 TRBJ2-3 TRBV7-3 TRBD2 CASSRSGLAGGGDTQYF TGTGCCAGCAGCAGGTCCGGGCTAGCGGGGGGTGGGGATACGCAGTATTTT
NA 17 TRBJ2-1 TRBV14 TRBD2 CASSQGLAGLGSSEQFF TGTGCCAGCAGCCAAGGGTTAGCGGGCCTCGGGTCCAGCGAGCAGTTCTTC
NA 14 TRBJ1-6 TRBV9 NA CASSVGIFNSPLHF TGTGCCAGCAGCGTGGGTATTTTTAATTCACCCCTCCACTTT
few 14 TRBJ2-2 TRBV6-5 NA CASSYTEGTGELFF TGTGCCAGCAGTTATACGGAGGGCACCGGGGAGCTGTTTTTT
few 13 TRBJ1-5 TRBV7-8 NA CASSLTVTQPQHF TGTGCCAGCAGCCTGACAGTAACTCAGCCCCAGCATTTT